This T cell receptor (beta chain) is drawn from a study of blood T cell repertoires in COVID-19. Produced via immunoSEQ multiplex PCR; TCRdb's table is partial and in-frame only. The sample lists 65,000 to 90,000 clones, approximately 83% seen once, with 25% to 30% in the top ten. V lost 1 base to trimming and J lost 8 bases, with 11 bases between them. Germline CDR1 and CDR2: LNHDA and SQIVND (reference sequence). CDR3 length: 13 amino acids. Sequenced sample: peripheral blood. This sequence joins TRBV19 and TRBJ1-2, with no clear D. This clonotype was obtained from a woman older than 75 with acute or convalescent COVID-19. CDR3 loop: CASSIVGLRGYTF. For the CDR3, the DNA is TGTGCCAGTAGTATAGTAGGACTACGGGGCTACACCTTC.